This T cell receptor (beta chain) comes out of a study of cytomegalovirus exposure and HLA in healthy donors. V lost 3 bases and J lost 1, with 4 bases in between. CDR3 length equals 13 residues. Per the germline V gene, CDR1 is MNHEY and CDR2 is SVGAGI. 60 Vbeta and 13 Jbeta primers were used in PCR. Only in-frame clones appear in the TCRdb table, and some are missing; sequencing was by immunoSEQ multiplex PCR. The repertoire consists of about 43,000 clones, with around 60% occurring once and the leading ten covering roughly 9.3%. Sequencing used PBMCs. The rearrangement uses TRBV6-5 and TRBJ1-5; D remains unclear. The receptor's source is a human donor in good health. CDR3 protein: CASSYISNQPQHF. CDR3 nucleotide sequence: TGTGCCAGCAGTTATATAAGCAATCAGCCCCAGCATTTT.